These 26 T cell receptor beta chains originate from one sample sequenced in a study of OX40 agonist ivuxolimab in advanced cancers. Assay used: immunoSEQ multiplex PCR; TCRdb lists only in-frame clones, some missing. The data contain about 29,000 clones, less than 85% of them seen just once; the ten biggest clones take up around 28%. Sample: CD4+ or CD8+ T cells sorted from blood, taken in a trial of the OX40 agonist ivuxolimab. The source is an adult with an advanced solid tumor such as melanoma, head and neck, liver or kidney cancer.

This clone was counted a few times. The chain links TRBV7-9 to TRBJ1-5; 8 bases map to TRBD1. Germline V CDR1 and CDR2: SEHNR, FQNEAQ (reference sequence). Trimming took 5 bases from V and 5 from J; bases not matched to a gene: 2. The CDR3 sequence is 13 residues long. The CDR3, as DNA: TGTGCCAGCAGCGGACAGGGACATCAGCCCCAGCATTTT. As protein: CASSGQGHQPQHF.

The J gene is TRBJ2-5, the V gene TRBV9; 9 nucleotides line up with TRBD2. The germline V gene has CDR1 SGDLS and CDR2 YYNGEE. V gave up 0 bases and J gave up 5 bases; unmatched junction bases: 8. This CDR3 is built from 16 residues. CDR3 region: CASSVALLAGVETQYF. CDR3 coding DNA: TGTGCCAGCAGCGTAGCTTTATTAGCGGGGGTGGAGACCCAGTACTTC.

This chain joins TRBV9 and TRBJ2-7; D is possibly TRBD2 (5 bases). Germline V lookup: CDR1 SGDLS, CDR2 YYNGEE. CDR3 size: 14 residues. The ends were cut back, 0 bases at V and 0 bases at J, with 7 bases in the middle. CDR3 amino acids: CASSVEEDSYEQYF. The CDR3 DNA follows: TGTGCCAGCAGCGTAGAGGAGGACTCCTACGAGCAGTACTTC. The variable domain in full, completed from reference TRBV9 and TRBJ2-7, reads DSGVTQTPKHLITATGQRVTLRCSPRSGDLSVYWYQQSLDQGLQFLIQYYNGEERAKGNILERFSAQQFPDLHSELNLSSLELGDSALYFCASSVEEDSYEQYFGPGTRLTVT.

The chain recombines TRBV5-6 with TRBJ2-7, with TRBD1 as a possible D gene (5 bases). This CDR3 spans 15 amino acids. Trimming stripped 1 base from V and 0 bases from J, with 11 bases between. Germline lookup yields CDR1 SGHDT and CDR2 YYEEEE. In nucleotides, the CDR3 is TGTGCCAGCAGCTTGAAGCCAGGGCCCTCCTACGAGCAGTACTTC. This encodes CASSLKPGPSYEQYF. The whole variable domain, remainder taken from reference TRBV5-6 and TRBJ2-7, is DAGVTQSPTHLIKTRGQQVTLRCSPKSGHDTVSWYQQALGQGPQFIFQYYEEEERQRGNFPDRFSGHQFPNYSSELNVNALLLGDSALYLCASSLKPGPSYEQYFGPGTRLTVT.

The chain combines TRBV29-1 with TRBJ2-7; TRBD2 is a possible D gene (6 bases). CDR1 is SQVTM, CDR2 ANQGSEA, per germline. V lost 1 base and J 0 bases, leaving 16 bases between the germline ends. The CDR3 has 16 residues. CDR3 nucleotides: TGCAGCGTTGAAGGATCGGGGGAAGGGAGCTCCTACGAGCAGTACTTC. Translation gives CSVEGSGEGSSYEQYF.

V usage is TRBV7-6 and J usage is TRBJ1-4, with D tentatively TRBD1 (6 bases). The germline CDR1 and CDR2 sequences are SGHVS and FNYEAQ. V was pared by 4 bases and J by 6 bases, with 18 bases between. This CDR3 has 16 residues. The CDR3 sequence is CASSSPWGAPDEKLFF. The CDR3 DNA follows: TGTGCCAGCAGCTCCCCTTGGGGGGCTCCGGATGAAAAACTGTTTTTT.

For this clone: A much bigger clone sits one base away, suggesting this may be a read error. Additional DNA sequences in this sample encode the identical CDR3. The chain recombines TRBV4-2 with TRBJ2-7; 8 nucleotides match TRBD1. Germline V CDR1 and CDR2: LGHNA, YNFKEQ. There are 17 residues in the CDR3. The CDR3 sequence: CASSERYGTGHSYEQYF. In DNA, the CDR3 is TGTGCCAGCAGCGAACGCTATGGGACAGGCCATTCCTATGAGCAGTACTTC.

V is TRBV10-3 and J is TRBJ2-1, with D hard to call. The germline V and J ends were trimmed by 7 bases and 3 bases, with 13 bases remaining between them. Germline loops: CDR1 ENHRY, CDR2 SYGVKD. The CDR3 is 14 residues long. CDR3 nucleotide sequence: TGTGCCATCAAGGACCCAGCTTACTACAATGAGCAGTTCTTC. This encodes CAIKDPAYYNEQFF.

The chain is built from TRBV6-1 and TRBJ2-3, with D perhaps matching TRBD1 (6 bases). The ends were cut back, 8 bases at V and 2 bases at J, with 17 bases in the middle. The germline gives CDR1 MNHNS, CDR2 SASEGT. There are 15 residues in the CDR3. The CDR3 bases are TGTGCCAGCGCCCCTGGACAGCATTACACAGATACGCAGTATTTT. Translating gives CASAPGQHYTDTQYF.

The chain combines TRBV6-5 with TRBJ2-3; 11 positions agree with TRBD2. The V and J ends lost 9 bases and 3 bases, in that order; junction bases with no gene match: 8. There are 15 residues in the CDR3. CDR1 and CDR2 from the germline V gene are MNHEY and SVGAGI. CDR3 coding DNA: TGTGCCAGTACACCGGGACTAGCGGTGACAGATACGCAGTATTTT. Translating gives CASTPGLAVTDTQYF.

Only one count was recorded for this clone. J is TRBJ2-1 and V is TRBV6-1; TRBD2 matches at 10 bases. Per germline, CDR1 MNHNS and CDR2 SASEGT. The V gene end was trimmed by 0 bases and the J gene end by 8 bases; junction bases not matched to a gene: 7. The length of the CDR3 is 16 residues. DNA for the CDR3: TGTGCCAGCAGTGAAGCATTGGCTAGCGGGAGTCATGAGCAGTTCTTC. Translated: CASSEALASGSHEQFF.

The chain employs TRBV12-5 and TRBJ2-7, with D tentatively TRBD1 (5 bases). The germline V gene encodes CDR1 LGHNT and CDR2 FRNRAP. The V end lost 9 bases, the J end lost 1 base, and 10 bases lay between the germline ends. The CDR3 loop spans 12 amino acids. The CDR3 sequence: CASGHFSYEQYF. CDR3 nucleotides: TGTGCTAGCGGACATTTTTCCTACGAGCAGTACTTC.

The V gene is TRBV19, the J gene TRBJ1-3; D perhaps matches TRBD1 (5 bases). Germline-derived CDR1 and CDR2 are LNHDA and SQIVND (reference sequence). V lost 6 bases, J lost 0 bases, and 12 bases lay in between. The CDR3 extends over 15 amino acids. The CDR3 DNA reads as TGTGCCAGTAGCGAGGGACTGCTCTCTGGAAACACCATATATTTT. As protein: CASSEGLLSGNTIYF.

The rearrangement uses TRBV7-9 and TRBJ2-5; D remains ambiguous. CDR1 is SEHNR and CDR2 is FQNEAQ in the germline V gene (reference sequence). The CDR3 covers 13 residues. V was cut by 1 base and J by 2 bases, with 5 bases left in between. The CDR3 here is CASSLVRQETQYF. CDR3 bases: TGTGCCAGCAGCTTAGTTCGACAAGAGACCCAGTACTTC.

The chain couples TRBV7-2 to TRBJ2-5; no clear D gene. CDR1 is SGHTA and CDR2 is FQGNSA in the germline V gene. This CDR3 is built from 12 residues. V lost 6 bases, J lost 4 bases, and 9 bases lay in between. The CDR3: CASRSGLETQYF. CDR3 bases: TGTGCCAGCAGGTCCGGGTTAGAGACCCAGTACTTC.

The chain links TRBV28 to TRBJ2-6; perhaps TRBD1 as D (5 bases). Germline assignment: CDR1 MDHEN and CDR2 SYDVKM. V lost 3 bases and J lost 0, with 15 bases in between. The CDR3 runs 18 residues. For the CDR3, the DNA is TGTGCCAGCAGTTTGGGGCGGAACACCCTCTCTGGGGCCAACGTCCTGACTTTC. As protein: CASSLGRNTLSGANVLTF.

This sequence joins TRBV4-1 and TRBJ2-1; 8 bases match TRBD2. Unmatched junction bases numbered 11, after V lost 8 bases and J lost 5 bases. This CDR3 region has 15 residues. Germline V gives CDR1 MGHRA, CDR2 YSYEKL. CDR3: CASGRTAGDDNEQFF. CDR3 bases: TGCGCCAGCGGACGGACAGCGGGGGACGACAATGAGCAGTTCTTC.

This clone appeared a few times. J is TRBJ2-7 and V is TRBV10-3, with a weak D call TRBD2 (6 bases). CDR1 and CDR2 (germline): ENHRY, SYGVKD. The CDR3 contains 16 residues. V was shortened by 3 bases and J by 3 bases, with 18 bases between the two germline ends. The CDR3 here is CAISDLPGLTNYEQYF. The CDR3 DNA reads TGTGCCATCAGTGATCTGCCGGGACTGACGAACTACGAGCAGTACTTC.

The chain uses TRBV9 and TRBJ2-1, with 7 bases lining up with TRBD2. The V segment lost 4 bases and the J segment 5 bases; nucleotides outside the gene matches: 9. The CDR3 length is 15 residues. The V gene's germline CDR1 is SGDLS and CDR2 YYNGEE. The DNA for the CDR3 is TGTGCCAGCAGCCTCTTTGTGACTAGCAACAATGAGCAGTTCTTC. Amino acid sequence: CASSLFVTSNNEQFF.

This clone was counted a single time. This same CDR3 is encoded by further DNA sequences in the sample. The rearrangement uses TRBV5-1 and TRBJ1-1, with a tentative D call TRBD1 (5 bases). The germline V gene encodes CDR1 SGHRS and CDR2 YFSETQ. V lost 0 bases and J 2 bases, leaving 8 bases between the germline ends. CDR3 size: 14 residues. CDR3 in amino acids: CASSLEGVNTEAFF. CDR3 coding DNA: TGCGCCAGCAGCTTGGAAGGGGTCAACACTGAAGCTTTCTTT.

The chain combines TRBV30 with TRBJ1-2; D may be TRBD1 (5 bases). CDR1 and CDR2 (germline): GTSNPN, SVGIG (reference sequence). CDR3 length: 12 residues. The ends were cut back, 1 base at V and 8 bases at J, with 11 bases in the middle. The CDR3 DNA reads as TGTGCCTGGAGTGCAGGGTCGGAGGGCTACACCTTC. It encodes CAWSAGSEGYTF.

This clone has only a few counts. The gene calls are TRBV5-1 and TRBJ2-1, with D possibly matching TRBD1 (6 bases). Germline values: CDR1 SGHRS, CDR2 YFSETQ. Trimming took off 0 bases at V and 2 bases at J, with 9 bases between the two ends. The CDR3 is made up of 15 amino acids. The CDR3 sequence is CASSLETGPYNEQFF. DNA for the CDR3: TGCGCCAGCAGCTTGGAAACAGGGCCCTACAATGAGCAGTTCTTC.

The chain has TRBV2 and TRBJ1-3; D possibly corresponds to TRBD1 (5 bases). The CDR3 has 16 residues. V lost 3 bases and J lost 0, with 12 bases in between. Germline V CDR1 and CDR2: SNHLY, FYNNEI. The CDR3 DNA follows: TGTGCCAGCAGTGACGGGGGTTGGGGCTCTGGAAACACCATATATTTT. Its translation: CASSDGGWGSGNTIYF.

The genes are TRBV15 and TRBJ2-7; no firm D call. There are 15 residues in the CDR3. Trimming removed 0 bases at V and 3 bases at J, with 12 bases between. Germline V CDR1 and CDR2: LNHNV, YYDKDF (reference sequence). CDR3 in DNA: TGTGCCACCAGCAGAGAACCGGCAGGAATCTACGAGCAGTACTTC. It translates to CATSREPAGIYEQYF. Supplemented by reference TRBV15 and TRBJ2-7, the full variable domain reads DAMVIQNPRYQVTQFGKPVTLSCSQTLNHNVMYWYQQKSSQAPKLLFHYYDKDFNNEADTPDNFQSRRPNTSFCFLDIRSPGLGDTAMYLCATSREPAGIYEQYFGPGTRLTVT.

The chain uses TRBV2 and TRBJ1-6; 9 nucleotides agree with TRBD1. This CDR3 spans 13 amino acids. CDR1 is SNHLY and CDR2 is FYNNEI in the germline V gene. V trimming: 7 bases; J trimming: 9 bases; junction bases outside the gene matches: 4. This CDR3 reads CASKGQGPSPLHF. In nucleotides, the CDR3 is TGTGCCAGCAAGGGACAGGGCCCTTCACCCCTCCACTTT. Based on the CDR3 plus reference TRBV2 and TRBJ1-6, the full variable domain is EPEVTQTPSHQVTQMGQEVILRCVPISNHLYFYWYRQILGQKVEFLVSFYNNEISEKSEIFDDQFSVERPDGSNFTLKIRSTKLEDSAMYFCASKGQGPSPLHFGNGTRLTVT.

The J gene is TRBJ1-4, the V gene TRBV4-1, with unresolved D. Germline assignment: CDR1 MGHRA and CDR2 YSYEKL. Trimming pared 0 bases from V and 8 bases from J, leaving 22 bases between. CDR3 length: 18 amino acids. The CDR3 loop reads CASSQEGRAPPPEEKLFF. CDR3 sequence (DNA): TGCGCCAGCAGCCAAGAGGGGAGGGCGCCACCCCCAGAAGAAAAACTGTTTTTT.